This TCR beta chain was obtained from a study of blood T cell repertoires in COVID-19. Overall study: Samples representing acute and convalescent COVID-19 were sourced from the United States, Italy and Spain.

In the study's own analysis: How many nucleated cells were present was estimated from reference gene primer amplification. Sequencing used immunoSEQ multiplex PCR; TCRdb keeps in-frame clones, though not all of them. V and J calls plus clone size are reproduced from that table; the DNA served to infer D and trimming. The data show under 450,000 clones, with approximately 89% seen just once and less than 2% held by the top ten. Germline V gene lookup returns CDR1 SGDLS and CDR2 YYNGEE. The CDR3 runs 15 residues. The J segment lost 5 bases and the V segment lost 5 bases, leaving 6 bases of the junction unmatched.

V is TRBV9 and J is TRBJ2-1; 11 bases are a match to TRBD2. Sequencing was carried out using peripheral blood. The TCR was taken from a woman aged 40-49 years with COVID-19, enrolled during active disease. The CDR3 DNA reads as TGTGCCAGCAGTCGTACTAGCGGGAGCAACAATGAGCAGTTCTTC. This encodes CASSRTSGSNNEQFF.